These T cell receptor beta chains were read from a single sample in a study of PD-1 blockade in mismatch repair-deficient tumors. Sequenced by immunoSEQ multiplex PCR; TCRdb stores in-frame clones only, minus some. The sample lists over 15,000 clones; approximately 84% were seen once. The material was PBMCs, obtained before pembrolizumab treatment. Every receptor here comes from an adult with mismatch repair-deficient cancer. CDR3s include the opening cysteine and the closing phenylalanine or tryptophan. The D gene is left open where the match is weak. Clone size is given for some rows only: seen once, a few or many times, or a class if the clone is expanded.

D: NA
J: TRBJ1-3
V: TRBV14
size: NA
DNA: TGTGCCAGCAGCCCACCAGGGACCTCTGGAAACACCATATATTTT
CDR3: CASSPPGTSGNTIYF

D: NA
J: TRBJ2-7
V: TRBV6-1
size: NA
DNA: TGTGCCAATTCGAACAGGGTACGAAGCGAGCAGTACTTC
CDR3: CANSNRVRSEQYF

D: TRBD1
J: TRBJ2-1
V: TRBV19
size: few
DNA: TGTGCCAGTACTCGGCACAGGGGAGCAAGCTCCTACAATGAGCAGTTCTTC
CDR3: CASTRHRGASSYNEQFF

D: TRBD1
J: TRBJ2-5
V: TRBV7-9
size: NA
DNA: TGTGCCAGCAGCTTAAGGACAGGGGGCTTGGAGACCCAGTACTTC
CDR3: CASSLRTGGLETQYF

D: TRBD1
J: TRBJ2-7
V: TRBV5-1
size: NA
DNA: TGCGCCAGCAGCCCGGCCGGCGGGACAGGGACCTCCGAGCAGTACTTC
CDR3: CASSPAGGTGTSEQYF

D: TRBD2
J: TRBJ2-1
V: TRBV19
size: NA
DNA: TGTGCCAGTAGCTTCTCACTGGGGACTAGTACCCCCAATGAGCAGTTCTTC
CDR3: CASSFSLGTSTPNEQFF

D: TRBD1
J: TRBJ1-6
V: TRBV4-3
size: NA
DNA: TGCGCCAGCAGCCAAGAAGGTCCAGGGGGCAATTCACCCCTCCACTTT
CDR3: CASSQEGPGGNSPLHF

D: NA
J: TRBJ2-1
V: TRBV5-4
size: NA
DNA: TGTGCCAGCAGCCTCGGGACCATCGGGACGAATGAGCAGTTCTTC
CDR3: CASSLGTIGTNEQFF

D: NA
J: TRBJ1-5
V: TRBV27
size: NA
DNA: TGTGCCAGCAGTTCCCGCTACCAAGACAGGTTCAGCAATCAGCCCCAGCATTTT
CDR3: CASSSRYQDRFSNQPQHF

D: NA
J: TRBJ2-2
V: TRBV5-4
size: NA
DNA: TGTGCCAGCAGCTTGACCACCGGGGAGCTGTTTTTT
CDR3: CASSLTTGELFF

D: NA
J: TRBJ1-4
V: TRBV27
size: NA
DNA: TGTGCCAGCAAGCGCCCGGGACAACCTAATGAAAAACTGTTTTTT
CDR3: CASKRPGQPNEKLFF

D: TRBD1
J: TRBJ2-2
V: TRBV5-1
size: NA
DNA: TGCGCCAGCAGCTTCCGGACAGGGCGGACCGGGGAGCTGTTTTTT
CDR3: CASSFRTGRTGELFF

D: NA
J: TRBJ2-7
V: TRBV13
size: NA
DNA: TGTGCCAGCAGCTCCCGCTCCTACGAGCAGTACTTC
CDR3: CASSSRSYEQYF

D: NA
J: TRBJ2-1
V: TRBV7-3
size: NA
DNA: TGTGCCAGCAGCCCCCAAGGAGGCGATGAGCAGTTCTTC
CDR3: CASSPQGGDEQFF

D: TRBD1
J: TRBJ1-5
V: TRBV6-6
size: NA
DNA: TGTGCCAGCAGAGTACAGGGGTCTTGGAATCAGCCCCAGCATTTT
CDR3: CASRVQGSWNQPQHF

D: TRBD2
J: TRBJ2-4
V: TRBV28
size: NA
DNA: TGTGCCAGCAGTTTGCGGGAGGTAAACATTCAGTACTTC
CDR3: CASSLREVNIQYF

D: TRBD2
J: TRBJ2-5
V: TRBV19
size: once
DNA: TGTGCCAGTTGGGGTAGGATAGCGGGGTCAAAAGAGACCCAGTACTTC
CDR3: CASWGRIAGSKETQYF

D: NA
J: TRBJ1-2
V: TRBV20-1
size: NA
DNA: TGCAGTGCTAGACAGGGGAGCTACACCTTC
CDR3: CSARQGSYTF

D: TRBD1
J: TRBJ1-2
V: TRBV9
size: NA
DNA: TGTGCCAGCAGCGTAGGGGACAGGGAGTTGTGGACTAACTATGGCTACACCTTC
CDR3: CASSVGDRELWTNYGYTF

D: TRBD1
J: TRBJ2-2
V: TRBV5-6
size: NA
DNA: TGTGCCAGCAACGCCTTGACAGGGGGAGCCACCGGGGAGCTGTTTTTT
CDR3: CASNALTGGATGELFF

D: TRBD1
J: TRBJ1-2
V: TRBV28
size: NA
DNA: TGTGCCAGCGCCGACGTCCCCACAGGGGGGTCAGGGGGCTACACCTTC
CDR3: CASADVPTGGSGGYTF

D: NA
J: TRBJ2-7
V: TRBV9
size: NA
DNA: TGTGCCAGCAGCGTAGATGACCGTCCCTACGAGCAGTACTTC
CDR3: CASSVDDRPYEQYF

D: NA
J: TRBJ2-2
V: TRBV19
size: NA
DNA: TGTGCCAGTAGTAGTAGGTTGGCAAGGGGAACCGGGGAGCTGTTTTTT
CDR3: CASSSRLARGTGELFF

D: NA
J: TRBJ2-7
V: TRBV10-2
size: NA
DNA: TGCGCCAGCAGTGCATCTCCGGGAGAGAGCGAGCAGTACTTC
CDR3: CASSASPGESEQYF

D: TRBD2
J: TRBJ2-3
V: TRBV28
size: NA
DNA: TGTGCCAGCAGTTTCTCCATAGCGGGAGGTAGCACAGATACGCAGTATTTT
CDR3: CASSFSIAGGSTDTQYF

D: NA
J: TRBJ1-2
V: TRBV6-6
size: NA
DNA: TGTGCCAGCAGTCAAGGGGGCTACACCTTC
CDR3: CASSQGGYTF

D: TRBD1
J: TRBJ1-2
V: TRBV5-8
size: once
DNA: TGTGCCAGCAGCTGGACAGGGAACTATGGCTACACCTTC
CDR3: CASSWTGNYGYTF

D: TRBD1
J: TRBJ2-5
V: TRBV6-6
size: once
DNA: TGTGCCAGCAGTGACACAGGGGGGCCCCAAGAGACCCAGTACTTC
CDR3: CASSDTGGPQETQYF

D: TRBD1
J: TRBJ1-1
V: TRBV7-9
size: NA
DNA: TGTGCCAGCAGCTCCAGGGGGCGCGACACTGAAGCTTTCTTT
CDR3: CASSSRGRDTEAFF

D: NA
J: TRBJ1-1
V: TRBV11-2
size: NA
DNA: TGTGCCAGCAGCTTAGATCGACCCCGGGACAACATGAACACTGAAGCTTTCTTT
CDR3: CASSLDRPRDNMNTEAFF

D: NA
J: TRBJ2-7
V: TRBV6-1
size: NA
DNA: TGTGCCAGCAAAACACACGGCTCCTACGAGCAGTACTTC
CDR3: CASKTHGSYEQYF

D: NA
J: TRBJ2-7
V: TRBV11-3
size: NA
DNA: TGTGCCAGCAGCTTAGGGGGGCGCGAGCAGTACTTC
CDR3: CASSLGGREQYF

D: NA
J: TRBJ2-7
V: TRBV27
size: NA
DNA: TGTGCCAGCAGCCCGAAGGTCAACTCCTACGAGCAGTACTTC
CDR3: CASSPKVNSYEQYF